This note documents a single TCR beta chain sequence. Here immunoSEQ multiplex PCR was the method, and the copy in TCRdb shows in-frame clones only, minus some. The sample records approximately 100,000 clones, 88% being singletons. The data are from a study of cytomegalovirus exposure and HLA in healthy donors. The CDR3 extends over 10 amino acids. V shed 10 bases and J 6 bases; nucleotides not matched to a gene: 1. Per the germline V gene, CDR1 is MNHNS and CDR2 is SASEGT. V usage is TRBV6-1 and J usage is TRBJ2-7; TRBD2 matches 9 bases. The source is a woman aged 18-29 years in good health and CMV-seronegative. The sequencing input was PBMCs. Written as DNA, the CDR3 is TGTGCCACTAGCGGGGTCGAGCAGTACTTC. Its protein product is CATSGVEQYF.